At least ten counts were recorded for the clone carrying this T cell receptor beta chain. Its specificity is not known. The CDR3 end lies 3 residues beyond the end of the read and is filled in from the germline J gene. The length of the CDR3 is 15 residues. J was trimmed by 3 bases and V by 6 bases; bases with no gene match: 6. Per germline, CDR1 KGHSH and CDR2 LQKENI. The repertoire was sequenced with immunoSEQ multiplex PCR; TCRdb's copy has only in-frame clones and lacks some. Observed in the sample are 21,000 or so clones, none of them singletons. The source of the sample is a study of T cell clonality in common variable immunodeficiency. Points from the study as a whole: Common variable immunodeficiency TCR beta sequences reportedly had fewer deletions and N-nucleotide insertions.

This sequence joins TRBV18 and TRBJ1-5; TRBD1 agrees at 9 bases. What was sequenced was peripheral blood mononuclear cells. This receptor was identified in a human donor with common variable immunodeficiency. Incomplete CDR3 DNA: TGTGCCAGCTCGCCGGGACAGGGTGACAATCAGCCC. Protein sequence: CASSPGQGDNQP. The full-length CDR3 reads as CASSPGQGDNQPQHF.